One sample yielded the 3 T cell receptor beta chains listed below, sequenced in a study of response to subunit inactivated influenza vaccine. TCRdb reprocessed the RT-PCR reads with MiXCR, giving one entry per CDR3 protein. The sample contains just over 300,000 distinct CDR3 sequences, roughly a fifth of which appear only once. The sample was PBMCs from blood, taken less than 22 months after vaccination. All receptors derive from a man in his fifties or sixties who received an inactivated influenza vaccine.

The sample holds a few counts of this clonotype. V gene TRBV6-6 combines with J gene TRBJ1-1; the D is unclear. The germline gives CDR1 MNHNY, CDR2 SVGAGI (reference sequence). Trimming took off 6 bases at V and 7 bases at J, with 12 bases between the two ends. CDR3 length: 12 residues. CDR3 coding DNA: TGTGCCAGCAGCCACTTGCCGGTTGAAGCTTTCTTT. Its protein product is CASSHLPVEAFF.

V gene TRBV12-3 or TRBV12-4 combines with J gene TRBJ2-7; D might be TRBD1 (6 bases). V was trimmed by 6 bases and J by 3 bases, leaving 12 bases between them. The CDR3 runs 13 residues. In DNA form, the CDR3 reads TGTGCCAGCAGGGGTACAGGGATCTACGAGCAGTACTTC. Its translation: CASRGTGIYEQYF.

V usage is TRBV11-1 and J usage is TRBJ2-1; D might be TRBD1 (5 bases). Trimming pared 5 bases from V and 0 bases from J, leaving 20 bases between. Per germline, CDR1 SGHAT and CDR2 FQDESV (reference sequence). The CDR3 has 18 amino acids. The CDR3 reads CASSPRVNTGSSYNEQFF. In DNA form, the CDR3 reads TGTGCCAGCAGCCCCAGGGTCAACACAGGTAGCTCCTACAATGAGCAGTTCTTC.